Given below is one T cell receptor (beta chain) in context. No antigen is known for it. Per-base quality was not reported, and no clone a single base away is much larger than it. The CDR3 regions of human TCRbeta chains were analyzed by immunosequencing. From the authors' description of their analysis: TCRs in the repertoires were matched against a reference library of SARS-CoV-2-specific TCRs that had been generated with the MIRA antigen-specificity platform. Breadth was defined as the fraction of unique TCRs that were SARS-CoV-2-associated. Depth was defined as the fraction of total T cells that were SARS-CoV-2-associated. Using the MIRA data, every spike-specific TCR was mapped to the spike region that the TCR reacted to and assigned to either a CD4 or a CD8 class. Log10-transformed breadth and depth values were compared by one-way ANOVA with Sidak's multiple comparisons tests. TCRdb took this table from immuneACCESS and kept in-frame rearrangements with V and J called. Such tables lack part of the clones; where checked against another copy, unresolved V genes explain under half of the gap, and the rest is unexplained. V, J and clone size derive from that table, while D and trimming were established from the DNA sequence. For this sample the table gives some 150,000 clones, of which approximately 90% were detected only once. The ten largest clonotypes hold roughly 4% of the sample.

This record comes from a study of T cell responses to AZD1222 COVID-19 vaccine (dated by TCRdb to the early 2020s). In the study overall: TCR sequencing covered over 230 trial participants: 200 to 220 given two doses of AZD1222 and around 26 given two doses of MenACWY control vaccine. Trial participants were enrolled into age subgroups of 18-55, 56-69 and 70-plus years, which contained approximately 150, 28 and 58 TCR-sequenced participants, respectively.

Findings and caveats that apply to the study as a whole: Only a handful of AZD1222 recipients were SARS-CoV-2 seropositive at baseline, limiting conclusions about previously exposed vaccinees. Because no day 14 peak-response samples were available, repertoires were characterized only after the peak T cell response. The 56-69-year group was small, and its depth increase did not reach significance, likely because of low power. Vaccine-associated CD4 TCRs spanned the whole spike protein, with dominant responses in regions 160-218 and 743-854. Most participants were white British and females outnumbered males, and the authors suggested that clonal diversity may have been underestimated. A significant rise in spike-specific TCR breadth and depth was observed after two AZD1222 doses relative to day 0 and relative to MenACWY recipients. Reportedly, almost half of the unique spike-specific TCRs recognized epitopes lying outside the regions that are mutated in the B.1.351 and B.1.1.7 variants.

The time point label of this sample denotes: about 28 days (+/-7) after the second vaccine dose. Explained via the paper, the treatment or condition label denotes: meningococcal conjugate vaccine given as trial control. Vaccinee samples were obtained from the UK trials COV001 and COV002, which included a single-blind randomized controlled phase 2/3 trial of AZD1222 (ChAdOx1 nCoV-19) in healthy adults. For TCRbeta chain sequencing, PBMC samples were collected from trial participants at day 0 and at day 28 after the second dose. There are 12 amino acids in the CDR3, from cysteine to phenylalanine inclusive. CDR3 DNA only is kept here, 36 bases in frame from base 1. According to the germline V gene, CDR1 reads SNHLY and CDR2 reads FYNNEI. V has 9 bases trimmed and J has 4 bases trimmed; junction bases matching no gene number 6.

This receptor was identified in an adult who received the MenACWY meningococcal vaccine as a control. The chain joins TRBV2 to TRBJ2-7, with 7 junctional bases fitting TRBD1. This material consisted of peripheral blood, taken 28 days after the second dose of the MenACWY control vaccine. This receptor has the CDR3 CASGQEIYEQYF. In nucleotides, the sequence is TGTGCCAGTGGACAGGAGATTTACGAGCAGTACTTC.